This TCR beta chain comes out of a study of blood T cell repertoires in COVID-19. Study-wide background: The United States, Italy and Spain were the sources of the acute and convalescent COVID-19 samples. The cDNA or gDNA used as material had been derived from T cells, B-cell-depleted T cells, or PBMCs.

The V segment lost 8 bases and the J segment 12 bases; nucleotides outside the gene matches: 12. CDR1 is MRHNA, CDR2 SNTAGT, per germline. This CDR3 region has 15 residues. In the original workflow: Reference gene primer amplification gave estimated nucleated cell counts. Here immunoSEQ multiplex PCR was the method, and the copy in TCRdb shows in-frame clones only, minus some. V and J calls and clone size follow that table, whereas D and trimming were derived from the DNA. The sample contains under 50,000 clones, 80% to 90% of which appear only once. This sequence joins TRBV6-4 and TRBJ2-1; 14 bases map to TRBD2. This sequence was found in a woman aged 40 to 55 with acute or convalescent COVID-19. The specimen was peripheral blood. The CDR3 sequence: CASSQLGLAGVVQFF. The CDR3 DNA reads as TGTGCCAGCTCCCAATTGGGACTAGCGGGAGTGGTGCAGTTCTTC.